In its sample, the clone carrying this T cell receptor (beta chain) was seen once. No antigen is known for it. Second-dose intervals near 4 or 12 weeks were combined. The sample comes from a study of T cell responses to AZD1222 COVID-19 vaccine. Findings and caveats of the study: Seropositive at baseline were only six AZD1222 recipients.

The V end was cut by 0 bases, the J end by 6 bases, with 7 bases between. This CDR3 spans 13 amino acids. Looked up from germline, CDR1 is SGHKS and CDR2 is YYEKEE (reference sequence). The assay was immunoSEQ multiplex PCR, and TCRdb's table has in-frame clones only and misses some. The table shows roughly 270,000 clones, with 90% to 95% occurring only once. Specimen: peripheral blood, collected 28 days after the second AZD1222 dose. The TCR sequence derives from an adult who received the AZD1222 COVID-19 vaccine. This chain joins TRBV5-5 and TRBJ1-5; D not resolved. The CDR3 region has the DNA TGTGCCAGCAGCTTGGGAGCGATTCAGCCCCAGCATTTT. It yields the protein CASSLGAIQPQHF.